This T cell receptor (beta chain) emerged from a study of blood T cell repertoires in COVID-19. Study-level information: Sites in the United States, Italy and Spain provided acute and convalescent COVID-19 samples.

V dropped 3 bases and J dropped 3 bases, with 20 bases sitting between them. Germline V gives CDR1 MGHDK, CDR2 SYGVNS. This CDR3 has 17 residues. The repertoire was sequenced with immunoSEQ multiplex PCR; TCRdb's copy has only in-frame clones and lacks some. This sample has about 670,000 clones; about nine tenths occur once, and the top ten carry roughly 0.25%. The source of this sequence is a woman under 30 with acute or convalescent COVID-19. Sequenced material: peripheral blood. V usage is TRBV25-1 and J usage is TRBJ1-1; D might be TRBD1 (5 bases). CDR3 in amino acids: CASSEARIRVEDTEAFF. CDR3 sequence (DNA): TGTGCCAGCAGTGAGGCGCGCATCAGGGTCGAGGACACTGAAGCTTTCTTT.